The clone carrying this T cell receptor (beta chain) was seen a single time. The data were obtained in a study of T cell changes during pregnancy in multiple sclerosis. TCRdb keeps only in-frame clones here, not all; method: immunoSEQ multiplex PCR. This sample carries about 38,000 clones, about 90% of them seen once, and the ten largest clones take around 0.52%. The CDR3 consists of 16 residues. Germline V gene sequence: CDR1 MNHNY, CDR2 SVGAGI (reference sequence). Trimming cost V 4 bases and J 9 bases, with 22 bases left between them. The clonotype originates from a female donor with multiple sclerosis, enrolled in a pregnancy study. This sequence joins TRBV6-6 and TRBJ2-1, with a weak D call TRBD2 (6 bases). The material was CD4+ T cells from peripheral blood mononuclear cells, obtained in the second trimester of pregnancy. The CDR3 loop reads CASSSEAGLNGVEQFF. In DNA, the CDR3 is TGTGCCAGCAGTTCCGAAGCGGGCCTAAATGGGGTTGAGCAGTTCTTC.